The 28 T cell receptor beta chains below were found in one sample sequenced in a study of T-cell reconstitution after alpha-beta-depleted transplantation in children. Construction of the TCRbeta library involved unique molecular identifiers. One entry per CDR3 protein results from TCRdb running MiXCR on the PCR reads. The table includes around 450,000 distinct CDR3 sequences, roughly 44% detected once. The source was PBMCs, collected before TCRalphabeta/CD19-depleted stem cell transplant. The receptors derive from a girl aged 2-9 years with aplastic anemia, due to receive a stem cell transplant.

This clonotype was counted between two and nine times. CDR3 coding DNA: TGTGCCAGTAGTATAACAAGGGGACAGGGTTCGGAAGCTTTCTTT. This gives the protein CASSITRGQGSEAFF. The chain recombines TRBV19 with TRBJ1-1; 9 positions match TRBD1. The trim removed 2 bases at V and 8 bases at J, leaving 9 bases unmatched. Germline CDR1 LNHDA, CDR2 SQIVND (reference sequence). CDR3 length: 15 amino acids.

This clonotype was detected ten times or more. V is TRBV6-1 and J is TRBJ1-5, with a tentative D call TRBD1 (5 bases). Looked up from germline, CDR1 is MNHNS and CDR2 is SASEGT. V lost 6 bases and J lost 2, with 8 bases in between. The length of the CDR3 is 13 residues. The CDR3 nucleotides read TGTGCCAGCAGACAGGAGCGCAATCAGCCCCAGCATTTT. This gives the protein CASRQERNQPQHF.

This chain links TRBV7-9 with TRBJ2-7, with D tentatively TRBD1 or TRBD2 (6 bases each). This CDR3 contains 15 residues. V dropped 5 bases and J dropped 0 bases, with 14 bases sitting between them. Germline CDR1 reads SEHNR; CDR2 reads FQNEAQ (reference sequence). In nucleotides, the CDR3 is TGTGCCAGCAGCCAGACGGGGGCCACCTCCTACGAGCAGTACTTC. Translated, it gives CASSQTGATSYEQYF.

This clonotype was counted at least ten times. This chain connects TRBV12-3 or TRBV12-4 to TRBJ1-1; D remains unclear. Trimming removed 3 bases from V and 8 bases from J, with 13 bases in between. There are 13 residues in the CDR3. This CDR3 is CASSLTNSNEAFF. As DNA, the CDR3 is TGTGCCAGCAGTTTGACGAATTCAAACGAAGCTTTCTTT.

This clonotype was picked up many times. This chain joins TRBV4-2 and TRBJ2-1; 10 bases are shared with TRBD2. This CDR3 contains 15 residues. J gave up 6 bases and V 1 base, and 3 bases lay outside the gene matches. Germline CDR1 and CDR2: LGHNA and YNFKEQ. The CDR3 sequence: CASSQAAGGINEQFF. The CDR3, as DNA: TGTGCCAGCAGCCAAGCAGCGGGAGGGATCAATGAGCAGTTCTTC.

This rearrangement joins TRBV20-1 to TRBJ2-7, with a tentative D call TRBD2 (5 bases). CDR1 DFQATT and CDR2 SNEGSKA come from the germline V gene (reference sequence). CDR3 length: 13 residues. Between the trimmed V and J ends, which lost 5 bases and 2 bases, there was a span of 13 bases. The CDR3, as DNA: TGCAGTGCTCACTACAAGACTACCTACGAGCAGTACTTC. Translated, it gives CSAHYKTTYEQYF.

This clonotype was counted a few times. The chain couples TRBV20-1 to TRBJ2-1; 10 positions match TRBD1. Germline CDR1 DFQATT, CDR2 SNEGSKA (reference sequence). CDR3 length: 15 residues. Germline trimming cut 5 bases from V and 6 bases from J; bases unmatched to any gene: 10. DNA of the CDR3: TGCAGTGCTCCTGATGCCGGGACAGGGGTCAATGAGCAGTTCTTC. The encoded protein is CSAPDAGTGVNEQFF.

This chain connects TRBV7-8 to TRBJ2-6; D is perhaps TRBD1 (8 bases). The CDR3 spans 19 residues. Germline CDR1 SGHVS, CDR2 FQNEAQ. Trimming stripped 1 base from V and 0 bases from J, with 16 bases between. CDR3 residues: CASSLERDRPNSGANVLTF. The CDR3, as DNA: TGTGCCAGCAGCTTAGAGCGGGACAGGCCTAACTCTGGGGCCAACGTCCTGACTTTC.

V and J are TRBV5-5 and TRBJ2-3; the D is unclear. Germline CDR1 reads SGHKS; CDR2 reads YYEKEE (reference sequence). V gave up 1 base and J gave up 3 bases, with 6 bases separating them. The length of the CDR3 is 13 residues. CDR3 DNA sequence: TGTGCCAGCAGCTTGAAACGGACAGATACGCAGTATTTT. Translating gives CASSLKRTDTQYF.

In its sample, this clonotype was seen a few times. This chain uses TRBV24-1 with TRBJ2-2; 15 bases line up with TRBD2. Trimming took 2 bases from V and 3 from J; bases not matched to a gene: 6. The CDR3 covers 19 residues. Germline CDR1 and CDR2: KGHDR and SFDVKD. CDR3 in DNA: TGTGCCACCAGTGATTCTAGGACTAGCGGGAGGGCCTACACCGGGGAGCTGTTTTTT. It specifies CATSDSRTSGRAYTGELFF.

The chain couples TRBV20-1 to TRBJ1-1; D remains unclear. Germline CDR1 and CDR2: DFQATT and SNEGSKA (reference sequence). The CDR3 runs 13 residues. V shed 1 base and J shed 4 bases, with 10 bases lying between them. Here the CDR3 reads CSARAAWGTEAFF. The CDR3 region has the DNA TGCAGTGCTAGAGCGGCCTGGGGCACTGAAGCTTTCTTT.

This chain connects TRBV20-1 to TRBJ2-2; 7 bases agree with TRBD2. The CDR3 has 15 amino acids. Per the germline V gene, CDR1 is DFQATT and CDR2 is SNEGSKA (reference sequence). Trimming took 6 bases from V and 6 from J; bases not matched to a gene: 13. As DNA, the CDR3 is TGCAGTGCCCAAGGGGCGGGAGTCGAGGCCGGGGAGCTGTTTTTT. Translated, it gives CSAQGAGVEAGELFF.

The chain recombines TRBV20-1 with TRBJ2-1; 16 bases agree with TRBD2. Germline CDR1 and CDR2: DFQATT and SNEGSKA (reference sequence). The J segment lost 10 bases and the V segment lost 0 bases, leaving 12 bases of the junction unmatched. This CDR3 has 18 residues. The CDR3 DNA sequence: TGCAGTGCTAGAGATACGGAGGGACTAGCGGGGGGGCGCTACGAGCAGTTCTTC. Its translation: CSARDTEGLAGGRYEQFF.

The chain employs TRBV2 and TRBJ2-1; D is perhaps TRBD1 (5 bases). This CDR3 has 11 residues. CDR1 is SNHLY, CDR2 FYNNEI, per germline. V gave up 8 bases and J gave up 15 bases, with 17 bases separating them. The CDR3 nucleotides are TGTGCCAGCTTAGCTGCAGGGCTCCCGTTCTTC. Translation gives CASLAAGLPFF.

The chain has TRBV7-6 and TRBJ2-1; D perhaps matches TRBD1 (6 bases). From germline, CDR1 is SGHVS and CDR2 FNYEAQ. V was pared by 5 bases and J by 2 bases, with 19 bases between. This CDR3 comprises 17 residues. The CDR3 protein is CASSTPMRGRTYNEQFF. The CDR3 DNA sequence: TGTGCCAGCAGCACCCCAATGAGGGGGAGAACCTACAATGAGCAGTTCTTC.

This clonotype has a handful of counts. This chain joins TRBV20-1 and TRBJ2-7, with D possibly matching TRBD2 (7 bases). The CDR3 spans 15 residues. The germline gives CDR1 DFQATT, CDR2 SNEGSKA (reference sequence). Trimming removed 1 base at V and 7 bases at J, with 20 bases between. The CDR3 here is CSARGQKTGRGEQYF. CDR3 sequence (DNA): TGCAGTGCTAGAGGTCAGAAAACAGGGAGGGGAGAGCAGTACTTC.

The chain uses TRBV20-1 and TRBJ2-1; D not resolved. The CDR3 is 15 amino acids. The V gene lost 1 base and the J gene lost 0 bases, with 10 bases spanning the gap. Germline V CDR1 and CDR2: DFQATT, SNEGSKA (reference sequence). For the CDR3, the DNA is TGCAGTGCTAGAGCCGTTACTATCTCCTACAATGAGCAGTTCTTC. Protein product: CSARAVTISYNEQFF.

This chain joins TRBV20-1 and TRBJ2-1; 7 bases are shared with TRBD2. The CDR3 totals 11 residues. The ends lost 5 bases at V and 8 bases at J; junction bases unmatched: 3. Germline-derived CDR1 and CDR2 are DFQATT and SNEGSKA (reference sequence). The CDR3 loop reads CSAQGRDEQFF. The CDR3 nucleotides read TGCAGTGCTCAAGGGAGGGATGAGCAGTTCTTC.

The rearrangement links TRBV7-9 to TRBJ2-7, with D hard to call. Between the trimmed V and J ends, which lost 1 base and 0 bases, there was a span of 10 bases. In germline, CDR1 is SEHNR, CDR2 FQNEAQ (reference sequence). This CDR3 spans 15 amino acids. The CDR3 here is CASSLVWAASYEQYF. Here the CDR3 DNA reads TGTGCCAGCAGCTTAGTTTGGGCAGCCTCCTACGAGCAGTACTTC.

This chain uses TRBV20-1 with TRBJ1-5; unclear D gene. The CDR3 is made up of 16 amino acids. Germline CDR1 is DFQATT and CDR2 is SNEGSKA (reference sequence). With 4 bases removed from V and 0 bases from J, the gap between germline ends came to 16 bases. The CDR3 DNA sequence: TGCAGTGCTAAGCCCCCCCAGGAGTATAGCAATCAGCCCCAGCATTTT. Its protein is CSAKPPQEYSNQPQHF.

This clonotype was observed a few times. The J gene is TRBJ2-1, the V gene TRBV20-1, with TRBD2 matching over 15 bases. The CDR3 totals 16 residues. The V segment lost 5 bases and the J segment 6 bases; nucleotides outside the gene matches: 8. Germline V gene sequence: CDR1 DFQATT, CDR2 SNEGSKA (reference sequence). The CDR3 DNA is TGCAGTGCTTCCGGACTAGCGGGAGGGGACCTCAATGAGCAGTTCTTC. Translating gives CSASGLAGGDLNEQFF.

This clonotype was counted between two and nine times. This sequence joins TRBV20-1 and TRBJ1-6; possible D gene TRBD1, 5 bases. V was shortened by 6 bases and J by 7 bases, with 16 bases between the two germline ends. This CDR3 comprises 14 residues. The germline gives CDR1 DFQATT, CDR2 SNEGSKA (reference sequence). The CDR3 region has the DNA TGCAGTGCCCCAGCCCAAAGACAGAATTCACCCCTCCACTTT. Its protein is CSAPAQRQNSPLHF.

The rearrangement joins TRBV9 to TRBJ1-2; D gene ambiguous. CDR1 and CDR2 from the germline V gene are SGDLS and YYNGEE. The CDR3 sequence is 13 residues long. V was trimmed by 4 bases and J by 3 bases, leaving 10 bases between them. The CDR3 bases are TGTGCCAGCAGCATAGACGGAGACTATGGCTACACCTTC. Protein: CASSIDGDYGYTF.

The chain is built from TRBV20-1 and TRBJ2-7; 7 bases line up with TRBD2. Germline V CDR1 and CDR2: DFQATT, SNEGSKA (reference sequence). This CDR3 comprises 16 residues. Losses at the gene ends were 7 bases for V and 0 bases for J; bases not matched to a gene: 15. The CDR3 DNA sequence: TGCAGTGATCCAAGCCACCCGGTAGCGGGCTCCTACGAGCAGTACTTC. This encodes CSDPSHPVAGSYEQYF.

V usage is TRBV4-1 and J usage is TRBJ2-7, with 12 positions matching TRBD2. CDR1 is MGHRA and CDR2 is YSYEKL in the germline V gene. There are 18 residues in the CDR3. Trimming took 1 base from V and 1 from J; bases not matched to a gene: 8. The CDR3 DNA reads as TGCGCCAGCAGCCAAGCGCGACTAGCGGGGGCCTCTTCCTACGAGCAGTACTTC. As protein: CASSQARLAGASSYEQYF.

This clonotype was seen at least ten times. This chain links TRBV20-1 with TRBJ1-5; D gene uncertain. The ends were cut back, 3 bases at V and 2 bases at J, with 14 bases in the middle. The CDR3 spans 15 residues. CDR1 and CDR2 from the germline V gene are DFQATT and SNEGSKA (reference sequence). The CDR3 loop reads CSARPQPWGNQPQHF. CDR3 nucleotides: TGCAGTGCTAGGCCACAGCCTTGGGGCAATCAGCCCCAGCATTTT.

V is TRBV29-1 and J is TRBJ1-4; D gene ambiguous. CDR1 is SQVTM and CDR2 is ANQGSEA in the germline V gene. The CDR3 is made up of 11 amino acids. Between the trimmed V and J ends, which lost 6 bases and 13 bases, there was a span of 15 bases. The CDR3 coding sequence is TGCAGCGTCGGCGCAGAAGGCGGACTGTTTTTT. Its translation is CSVGAEGGLFF.

The chain uses TRBV6-5 and TRBJ1-3, with a possible D match to TRBD1 (6 bases). Deletions cut 0 bases from V and 2 bases from J, with 14 bases between. Germline values: CDR1 MNHEY, CDR2 SVGAGI. The CDR3 has 17 residues. CDR3 DNA: TGTGCCAGCAGTTACTCGTGGCAGGGGCAAGCTGGAAACACCATATATTTT. It encodes CASSYSWQGQAGNTIYF.